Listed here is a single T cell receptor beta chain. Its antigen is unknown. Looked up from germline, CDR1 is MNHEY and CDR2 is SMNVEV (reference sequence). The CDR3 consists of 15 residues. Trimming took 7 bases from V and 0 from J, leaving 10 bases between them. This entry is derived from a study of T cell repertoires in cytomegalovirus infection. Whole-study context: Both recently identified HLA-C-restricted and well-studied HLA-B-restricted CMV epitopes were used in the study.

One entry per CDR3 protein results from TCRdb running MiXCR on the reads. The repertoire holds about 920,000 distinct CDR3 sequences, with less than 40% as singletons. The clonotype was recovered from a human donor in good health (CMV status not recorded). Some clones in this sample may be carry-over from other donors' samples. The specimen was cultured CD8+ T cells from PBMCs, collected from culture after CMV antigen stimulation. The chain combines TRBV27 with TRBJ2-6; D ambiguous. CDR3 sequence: CASKHSHSGANVLTF. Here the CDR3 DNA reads TGTGCCAGCAAGCACAGCCACTCTGGGGCCAACGTCCTGACTTTC.